This T cell receptor beta chain was profiled in a study of blood T cell repertoires in COVID-19. Study-level information: The analysed material was cDNA or gDNA that came from T cells, B-cell-depleted T cells, or PBMCs.

In the study's own analysis: Using reference gene primer amplification, nucleated cell counts were estimated. Generated by immunoSEQ multiplex PCR, the TCRdb table keeps only in-frame clones and is missing some. Clonal size and the V and J genes are those of that table, whereas D and trimming came from the DNA. The sample holds 380,000 or so clones, around 87% seen once. CDR1 is MNHNS, CDR2 SASEGT, per germline. Trimming stripped 3 bases from V and 9 bases from J, with 14 bases between. The CDR3 has 13 residues. Cohorts were assigned according to the clinical history that participants reported. The rearrangement uses TRBV6-1 and TRBJ2-5, with D uncertain. The source of this sequence is a man aged 25 to 45 who had recovered from COVID-19. Sequences were obtained from PBMCs or T cells enriched from blood (not recorded which). As DNA, the CDR3 is TGTGCCAGCAGTGACCCTCACTCAACGGCCCAGTACTTC. Translating it yields CASSDPHSTAQYF.